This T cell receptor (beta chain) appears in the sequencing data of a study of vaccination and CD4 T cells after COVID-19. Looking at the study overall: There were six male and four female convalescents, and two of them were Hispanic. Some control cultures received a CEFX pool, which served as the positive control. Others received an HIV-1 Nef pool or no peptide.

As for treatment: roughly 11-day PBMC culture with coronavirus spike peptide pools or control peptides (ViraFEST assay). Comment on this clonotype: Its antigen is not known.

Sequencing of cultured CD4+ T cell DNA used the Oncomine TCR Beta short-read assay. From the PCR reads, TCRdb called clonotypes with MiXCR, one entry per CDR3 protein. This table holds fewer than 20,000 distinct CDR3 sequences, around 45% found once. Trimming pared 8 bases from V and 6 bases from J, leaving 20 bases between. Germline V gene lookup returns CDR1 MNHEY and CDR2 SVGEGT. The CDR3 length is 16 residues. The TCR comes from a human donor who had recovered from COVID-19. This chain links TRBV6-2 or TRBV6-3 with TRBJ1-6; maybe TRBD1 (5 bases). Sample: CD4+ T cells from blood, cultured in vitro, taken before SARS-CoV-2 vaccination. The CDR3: CASLPGELWVNSPLHF. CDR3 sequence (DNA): TGTGCCAGCCTCCCGGGGGAGTTGTGGGTTAATTCACCCCTCCACTTT.